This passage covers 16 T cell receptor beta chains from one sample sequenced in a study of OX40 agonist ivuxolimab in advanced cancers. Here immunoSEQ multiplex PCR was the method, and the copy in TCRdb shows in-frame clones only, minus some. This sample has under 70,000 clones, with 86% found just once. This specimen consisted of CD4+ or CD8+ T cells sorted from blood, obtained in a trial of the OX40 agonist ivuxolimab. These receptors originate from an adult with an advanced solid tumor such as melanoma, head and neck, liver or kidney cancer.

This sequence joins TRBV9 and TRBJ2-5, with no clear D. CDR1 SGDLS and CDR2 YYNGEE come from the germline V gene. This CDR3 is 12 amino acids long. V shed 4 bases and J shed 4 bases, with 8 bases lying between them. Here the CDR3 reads CASSKGLETQYF. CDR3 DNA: TGTGCCAGCAGCAAAGGGCTAGAGACCCAGTACTTC.

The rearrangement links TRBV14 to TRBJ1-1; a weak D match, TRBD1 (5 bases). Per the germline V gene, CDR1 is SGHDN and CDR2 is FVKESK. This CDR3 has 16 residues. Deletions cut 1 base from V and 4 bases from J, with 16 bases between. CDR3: CASSQVVDGGGTEAFF. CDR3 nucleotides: TGTGCCAGCAGCCAAGTGGTGGACGGGGGAGGCACTGAAGCTTTCTTT.

CDR3 region: CASGLVQGLPGELFF. The DNA for the CDR3 is TGTGCTAGTGGTTTGGTACAGGGACTCCCCGGGGAGCTGTTTTTT. V usage is TRBV12-5 and J usage is TRBJ2-2; D is tentatively TRBD1 or TRBD2 (6 bases each). CDR1 LGHNT and CDR2 FRNRAP come from the germline V gene. The CDR3 is made up of 15 amino acids. V was trimmed by 0 bases and J by 6 bases, leaving 11 bases between them.

CDR3 sequence: CASSPGRGYEQYF. The CDR3 DNA reads TGTGCCAGCAGCCCCGGGCGGGGGTACGAGCAGTACTTC. The V gene is TRBV11-1, the J gene TRBJ2-7, with 7 bases lining up with TRBD2. CDR3 length: 13 amino acids. Germline CDR1 reads SGHAT; CDR2 reads FQDESV (reference sequence). Trimming took 5 bases from V and 4 from J; bases not matched to a gene: 5.

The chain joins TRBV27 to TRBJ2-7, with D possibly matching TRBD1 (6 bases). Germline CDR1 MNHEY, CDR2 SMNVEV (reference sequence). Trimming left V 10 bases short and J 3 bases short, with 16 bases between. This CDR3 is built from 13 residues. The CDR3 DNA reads TGTGCCATCGGACCGGTACAGGGCTACGAGCAGTACTTC. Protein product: CAIGPVQGYEQYF.

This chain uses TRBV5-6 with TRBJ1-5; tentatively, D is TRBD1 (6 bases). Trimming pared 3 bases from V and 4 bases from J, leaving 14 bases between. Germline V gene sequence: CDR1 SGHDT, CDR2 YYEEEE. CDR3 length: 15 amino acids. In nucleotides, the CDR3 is TGTGCCAGCAGCTATGGGCCACAGGGAAATCAGCCCCAGCATTTT. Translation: CASSYGPQGNQPQHF.

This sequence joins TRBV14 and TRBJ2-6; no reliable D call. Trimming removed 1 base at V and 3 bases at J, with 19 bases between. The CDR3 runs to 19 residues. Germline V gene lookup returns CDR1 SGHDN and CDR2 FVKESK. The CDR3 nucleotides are TGTGCCAGCAGCCAAGGAGAAGGAAAGAGACGTGGTGGGGCCAACGTCCTGACTTTC. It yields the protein CASSQGEGKRRGGANVLTF.

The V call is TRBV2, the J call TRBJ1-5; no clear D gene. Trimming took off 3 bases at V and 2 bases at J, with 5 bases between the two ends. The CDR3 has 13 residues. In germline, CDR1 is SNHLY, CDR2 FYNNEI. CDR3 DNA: TGTGCCAGCAGTGAGGCAGGCAATCAGCCCCAGCATTTT. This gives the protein CASSEAGNQPQHF.

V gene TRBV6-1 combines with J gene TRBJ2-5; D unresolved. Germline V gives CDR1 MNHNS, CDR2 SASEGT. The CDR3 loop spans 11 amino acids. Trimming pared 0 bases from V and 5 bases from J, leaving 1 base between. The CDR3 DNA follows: TGTGCCAGCAGTGAAGCCGAGACCCAGTACTTC. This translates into CASSEAETQYF.

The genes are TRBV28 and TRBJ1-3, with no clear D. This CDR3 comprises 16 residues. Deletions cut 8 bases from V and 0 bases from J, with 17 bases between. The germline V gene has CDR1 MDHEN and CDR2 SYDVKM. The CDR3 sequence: CASVGVHKLSGNTIYF. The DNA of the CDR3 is TGTGCCAGCGTTGGCGTACATAAACTCTCTGGAAACACCATATATTTT.

The CDR3 reads CASSYSLSSSYEQYF. The DNA for the CDR3 is TGTGCCAGCAGTTACAGCCTCTCCAGCTCCTACGAGCAGTACTTC. The chain joins TRBV6-6 to TRBJ2-7, with D unclear. The germline V gene has CDR1 MNHNY and CDR2 SVGAGI (reference sequence). This CDR3 contains 15 residues. V shed 2 bases and J shed 0 bases, with 11 bases lying between them.

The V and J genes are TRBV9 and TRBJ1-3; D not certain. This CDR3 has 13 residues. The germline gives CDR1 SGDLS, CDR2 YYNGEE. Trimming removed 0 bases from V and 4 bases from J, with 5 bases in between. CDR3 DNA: TGTGCCAGCAGCGTAGGGCAAGGAAACACCATATATTTT. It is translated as CASSVGQGNTIYF.

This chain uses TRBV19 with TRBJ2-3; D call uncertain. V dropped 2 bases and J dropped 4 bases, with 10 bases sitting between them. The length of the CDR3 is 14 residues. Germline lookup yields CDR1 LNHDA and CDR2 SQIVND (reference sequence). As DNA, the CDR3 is TGTGCCAGTAGTATAATGGTACGGGCAGATACGCAGTATTTT. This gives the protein CASSIMVRADTQYF.

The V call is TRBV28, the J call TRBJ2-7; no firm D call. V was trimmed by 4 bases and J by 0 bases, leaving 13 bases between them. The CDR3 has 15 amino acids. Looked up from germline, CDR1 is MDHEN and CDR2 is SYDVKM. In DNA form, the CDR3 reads TGTGCCAGCAGTTACGGCCCGGGTAGCTCCTACGAGCAGTACTTC. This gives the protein CASSYGPGSSYEQYF. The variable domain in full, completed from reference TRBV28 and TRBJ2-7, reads DVKVTQSSRYLVKRTGEKVFLECVQDMDHENMFWYRQDPGLGLRLIYFSYDVKMKEKGDIPEGYSVSREKKERFSLILESASTNQTSMYLCASSYGPGSSYEQYFGPGTRLTVT.

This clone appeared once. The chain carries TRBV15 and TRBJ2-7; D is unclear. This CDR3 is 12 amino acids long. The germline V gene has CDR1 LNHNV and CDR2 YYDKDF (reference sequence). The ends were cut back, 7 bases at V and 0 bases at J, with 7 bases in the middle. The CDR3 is CATIRDSYEQYF. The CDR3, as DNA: TGTGCCACCATAAGGGACTCCTACGAGCAGTACTTC.

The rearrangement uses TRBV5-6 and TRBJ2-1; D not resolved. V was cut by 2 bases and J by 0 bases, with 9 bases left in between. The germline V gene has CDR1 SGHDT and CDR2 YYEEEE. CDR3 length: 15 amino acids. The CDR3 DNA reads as TGTGCCAGCAGCTTCGGCGGTAGCTCCTACAATGAGCAGTTCTTC. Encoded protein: CASSFGGSSYNEQFF.